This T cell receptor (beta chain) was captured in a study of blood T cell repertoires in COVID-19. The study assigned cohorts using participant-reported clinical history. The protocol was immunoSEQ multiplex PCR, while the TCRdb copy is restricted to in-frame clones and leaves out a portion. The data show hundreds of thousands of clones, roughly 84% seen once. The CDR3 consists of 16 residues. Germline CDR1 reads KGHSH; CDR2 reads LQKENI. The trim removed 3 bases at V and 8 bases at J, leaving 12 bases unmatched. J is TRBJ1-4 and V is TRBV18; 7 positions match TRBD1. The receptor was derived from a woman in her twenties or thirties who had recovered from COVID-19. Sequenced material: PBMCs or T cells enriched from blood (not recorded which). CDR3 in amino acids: CASSPRRRDRSEKLFF. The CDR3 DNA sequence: TGTGCCAGCTCACCCCGCAGACGGGACAGAAGCGAAAAACTGTTTTTT.